Listed below are T cell receptor beta chains from one sample, sequenced in a study of siplizumab effects on memory and regulatory T cells. TCRdb's table, derived via immunoSEQ multiplex PCR, lists solely in-frame clones and lacks some. The top ten hold around 0.3% of the sample, which has around 86,000 clones, 90% to 95% seen once. Sequenced sample: non-Treg CD4+ T cells sorted from blood. The origin of the receptors is a human donor in good health. Both conserved end residues are part of each CDR3. Each record gives: CDR3 protein, CDR3 DNA, J gene, D gene, clone size, V gene. A D gene is named only where the DNA matches it firmly. Size values are once, few and many counts, or a class for expanded clones, and some rows have none.

CDR3 protein: CASRGGVGINYGYTF
CDR3 DNA: TGTGCCAGTAGGGGGGGAGTCGGCATTAACTATGGCTACACCTTC
J gene: TRBJ1-2
D gene: NA
clone size: NA
V gene: TRBV19

CDR3 protein: CASSLSDTQYF
CDR3 DNA: TGCGCCAGCAGCTTGTCAGATACGCAGTATTTT
J gene: TRBJ2-3
D gene: NA
clone size: NA
V gene: TRBV5-1

CDR3 protein: CASSPLGRGGGTGELFF
CDR3 DNA: TGCGCCAGCAGCCCCCTAGGGAGGGGAGGGGGCACCGGGGAGCTGTTTTTT
J gene: TRBJ2-2
D gene: NA
clone size: NA
V gene: TRBV4-1

CDR3 protein: CASSLGLDYGYTF
CDR3 DNA: TGTGCCAGCAGCCTGGGACTGGACTATGGCTACACCTTC
J gene: TRBJ1-2
D gene: NA
clone size: once
V gene: TRBV6-1

CDR3 protein: CASSSGTGTGGTEAFF
CDR3 DNA: TGTGCCAGCAGCTCCGGAACCGGGACAGGGGGCACTGAAGCTTTCTTT
J gene: TRBJ1-1
D gene: TRBD1
clone size: NA
V gene: TRBV7-9

CDR3 protein: CASRPTGANNEQFF
CDR3 DNA: TGTGCCAGCAGACCCACAGGGGCCAACAATGAGCAGTTCTTC
J gene: TRBJ2-1
D gene: TRBD1
clone size: NA
V gene: TRBV6-1

CDR3 protein: CAWGGGIQYF
CDR3 DNA: TGTGCCTGGGGGGGAGGCATTCAGTACTTC
J gene: TRBJ2-4
D gene: NA
clone size: NA
V gene: TRBV30

CDR3 protein: CATVTAKYNRCSPTSYTF
CDR3 DNA: TGTGCCACCGTGACAGCCAAGTACAATCGTTGTTCTCCAACGAGCTACACCTTC
J gene: TRBJ1-2
D gene: NA
clone size: NA
V gene: TRBV19

CDR3 protein: CASSYGTASSYEQYF
CDR3 DNA: TGTGCCAGCAGCTATGGGACAGCCAGCTCCTACGAGCAGTACTTC
J gene: TRBJ2-7
D gene: TRBD1
clone size: NA
V gene: TRBV5-4

CDR3 protein: CASSSGGRNQPQHF
CDR3 DNA: TGCGCCAGCAGCTCTGGGGGTCGGAATCAGCCCCAGCATTTT
J gene: TRBJ1-5
D gene: NA
clone size: NA
V gene: TRBV5-1

CDR3 protein: CASSPLQGLPIQYF
CDR3 DNA: TGTGCCAGCAGCCCCCTTCAGGGGCTCCCTATTCAGTACTTC
J gene: TRBJ2-4
D gene: NA
clone size: once
V gene: TRBV7-6

CDR3 protein: CASSQGGTGGSLQPQHF
CDR3 DNA: TGTGCCAGCAGCCAAGGGGGGACAGGGGGCTCGTTACAGCCCCAGCATTTT
J gene: TRBJ1-5
D gene: TRBD1
clone size: NA
V gene: TRBV14

CDR3 protein: CASSYSGTGSYNEQFF
CDR3 DNA: TGTGCCAGCAGTTACTCGGGGACAGGCTCCTACAATGAGCAGTTCTTC
J gene: TRBJ2-1
D gene: TRBD1
clone size: NA
V gene: TRBV6-5

CDR3 protein: CATSRMESSPLHF
CDR3 DNA: TGTGCCACCAGCCGGATGGAATCTTCACCCCTCCACTTT
J gene: TRBJ1-6
D gene: NA
clone size: NA
V gene: TRBV7-6

CDR3 protein: CASSSGTSGGASRFF
CDR3 DNA: TGTGCCAGCAGCTCCGGGACTAGCGGGGGGGCCTCACGGTTCTTC
J gene: TRBJ2-1
D gene: TRBD2
clone size: NA
V gene: TRBV7-9

CDR3 protein: CASSLFQGVNYGYTF
CDR3 DNA: TGTGCCAGCAGTTTATTCCAGGGGGTGAACTATGGCTACACCTTC
J gene: TRBJ1-2
D gene: TRBD1
clone size: NA
V gene: TRBV28

CDR3 protein: CASSLANGGGKPTEAFF
CDR3 DNA: TGTGCCAGCAGCTTAGCAAATGGGGGGGGAAAGCCCACTGAAGCTTTCTTT
J gene: TRBJ1-1
D gene: NA
clone size: NA
V gene: TRBV7-9